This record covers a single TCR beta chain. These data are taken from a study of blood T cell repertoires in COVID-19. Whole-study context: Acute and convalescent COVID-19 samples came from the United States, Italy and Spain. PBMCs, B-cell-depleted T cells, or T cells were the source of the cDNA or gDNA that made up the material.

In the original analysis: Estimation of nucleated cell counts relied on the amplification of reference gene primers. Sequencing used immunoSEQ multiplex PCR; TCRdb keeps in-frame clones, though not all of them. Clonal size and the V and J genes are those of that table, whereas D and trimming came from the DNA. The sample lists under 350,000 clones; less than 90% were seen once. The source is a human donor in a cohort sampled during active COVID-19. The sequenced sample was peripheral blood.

The CDR3 nucleotides are TGTGCCAGCAGTGACTCGGGACTAGGTACAGATACGCAGTATTTT. It is translated as CASSDSGLGTDTQYF. The rearrangement links TRBV6-4 to TRBJ2-3; 8 bases map to TRBD2. Germline CDR1 reads MRHNA; CDR2 reads SNTAGT. The CDR3 is 15 residues long. V dropped 0 bases and J dropped 3; count of bases not matched to a gene: 2.